A selection of T cell receptor beta chains follows, all from one sample in a study of tumor and adjacent non-tumor tissue in lung cancer. TCRdb independently ran MiXCR on the multiplex PCR reads; one entry per CDR3 protein. The data show 220,000 or so distinct CDR3 sequences, roughly 70% seen once. The sequenced sample was lung tumor tissue. Source of these receptors: a man in his sixties with non-small cell lung cancer. The CDR3 runs from the conserved cysteine through the conserved F or W. D genes are given only for firm matches. Clone size appears in some rows only: once, few, many, or a class for an expanded clone.

>NA|NA|TRBJ1-1|TRBV29-1
TGTAGCGTTGAATGTGGATCCGCTGAAGCCTTCTTT
CSVECGSAEAFF
>many|TRBD2|TRBJ2-1|TRBV5-4
TGTGCCAGCAGCTTGGGCGGGGGGACGACCTACAATGAGCAGTTCTTC
CASSLGGGTTYNEQFF
>NA|NA|TRBJ1-6|TRBV5-8
TGTGCCAGCAGCGAAATCGACATGTATAATTCACCCCTCCACTTT
CASSEIDMYNSPLHF
>NA|TRBD1|TRBJ1-1|TRBV12-3/TRBV12-4
TGTGCCAGCAGCGCCCGGGACAGGGGGAACACTGGAGCTTTCTTT
CASSARDRGNTGAFF
>NA|TRBD1|TRBJ2-1|TRBV20-1
TGCAGTTCTTACCCAAACCCGGGACAGGGGAGCTCAAGCTCCTACAATGAGCAGTTCTTC
CSSYPNPGQGSSSSYNEQFF
>many|NA|TRBJ1-4|TRBV12-3/TRBV12-4
TGTGCCAGCAGTTTACAAGGGGGATTTAATAATGAAAAACTGTTTTTT
CASSLQGGFNNEKLFF
>once|TRBD1|TRBJ2-3|TRBV6-1
TGTGCCACCACCGAGGGGGCGGATACGCAGTATTTT
CATTEGADTQYF
>NA|TRBD1|TRBJ1-1|TRBV4-1
TGTGTCAGCAGCCAATCCGGGACAGGGTCCACTGAAGCTTTCTTT
CVSSQSGTGSTEAFF
>NA|TRBD2|TRBJ2-1|TRBV12-3/TRBV12-4
TGTGCCAGCAAGCCGGGACTAGCGGATAATGACCAAATCTTC
CASKPGLADNDQIF
>many|NA|TRBJ2-7|TRBV11-3
TGTGCCAGCAGCCCAGAGGGATACGAGCAGTACTTC
CASSPEGYEQYF
>NA|TRBD1|TRBJ2-4|TRBV20-1
TGCAGTGCCTACCCAGGGGACAGGGGGCAGGTCGTAGTCAAATACATTCAGTACTTC
CSAYPGDRGQVVVKYIQYF
>NA|NA|TRBJ1-1|TRBV20-1
TGCAGTGCATCACGGTACAGGGCCAGGAACACTAAAGCTTTCTTT
CSASRYRARNTKAFF
>NA|NA|TRBJ2-7|TRBV4-3
TGCGCCAGCAGCCCTACTGGGCTGGGCGAGCAGTACTTC
CASSPTGLGEQYF
>few|NA|TRBJ1-6|TRBV6-6
TGTGCCAGCAGCAGCCCCTCCGGGAGGAATTCACCCCTCCACTTT
CASSSPSGRNSPLHF
>NA|NA|TRBJ2-7|TRBV11-3
TGTGCCAGCAGCTTAGGCCAGTCGACCTATGAGCAGTACTTC
CASSLGQSTYEQYF
>NA|NA|TRBJ2-2|TRBV13
TGTGCCAGCAGCCGGCCGGCCAGGGAGCAGTTTTTT
CASSRPAREQFF